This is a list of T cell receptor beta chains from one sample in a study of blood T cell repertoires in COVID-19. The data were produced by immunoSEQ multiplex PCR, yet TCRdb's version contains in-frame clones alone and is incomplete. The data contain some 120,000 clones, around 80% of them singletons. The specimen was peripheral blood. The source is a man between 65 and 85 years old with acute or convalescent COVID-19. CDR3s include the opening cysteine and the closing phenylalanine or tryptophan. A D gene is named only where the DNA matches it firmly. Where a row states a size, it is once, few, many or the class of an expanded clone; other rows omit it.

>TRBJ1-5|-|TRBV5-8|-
TGTGCCAGCACTATGAGGGGGTACGGCAATCAGCCCCAGCATTTT
CASTMRGYGNQPQHF
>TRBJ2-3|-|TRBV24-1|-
TGTGCCACCAGTGATTTCCGGCGGGACCCCCCGGGCATCGATACGCAGTATTTT
CATSDFRRDPPGIDTQYF
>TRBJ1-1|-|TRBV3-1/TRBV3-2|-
TGTGCCAGCAGCCTCCTGACAGGGAACACTGAAGCTTTCTTT
CASSLLTGNTEAFF
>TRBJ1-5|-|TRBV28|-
TGTGCCAGCAGTCACGACCCAGGGAATCAGCCCCAGCATTTT
CASSHDPGNQPQHF
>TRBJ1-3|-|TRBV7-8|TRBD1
TGTGCCAGCAAGAAAGGGGGCATTGGAAACACCATATATTTT
CASKKGGIGNTIYF
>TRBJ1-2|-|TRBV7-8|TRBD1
TGTGCCAGCAGCCAGGACAGGGGGTCTGGCTACACCTTC
CASSQDRGSGYTF
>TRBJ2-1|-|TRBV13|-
TGTGCCAGCAGCTCACGGGGGGCGCGGGCCTCCTCCTACAATGAGCAGTTCTTC
CASSSRGARASSYNEQFF
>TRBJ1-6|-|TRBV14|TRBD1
TGTGCCAGCAGCCAATGGCAGGGGGCACCCCTCCACTTT
CASSQWQGAPLHF
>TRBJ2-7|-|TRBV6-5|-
TGTGCCGCCAGAGACACCACTTCCTACGAGCAGTACTTC
CAARDTTSYEQYF
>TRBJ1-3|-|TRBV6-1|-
TGTGCCAGCAGTGACGGAGCCTCTGGAAACACCATATATTTT
CASSDGASGNTIYF
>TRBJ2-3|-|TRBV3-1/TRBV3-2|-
TGTGCCAGCAGCCAAGGCAGAGGCGGGCCGTTCCATGTTATCACAGATACGCAGTATTTT
CASSQGRGGPFHVITDTQYF
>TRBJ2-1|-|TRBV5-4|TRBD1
TGTGCCAGCAGCTCTCCGGGACAGGGGGCTTGGAATGAGCAGTTCTTC
CASSSPGQGAWNEQFF
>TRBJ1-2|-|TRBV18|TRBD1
TGTGCCAGCTCACCCAGACAGGGTCATGGCTACACCTTC
CASSPRQGHGYTF
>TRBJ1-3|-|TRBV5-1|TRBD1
TGCGCCAGCAGCACCGCGGGACAGTTCTCTGGAAACACCATATATTTT
CASSTAGQFSGNTIYF
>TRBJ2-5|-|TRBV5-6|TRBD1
TGTGCCAGCAGCTTGGTGGGACAGGGGGCGCAGACCCAGTACTTC
CASSLVGQGAQTQYF
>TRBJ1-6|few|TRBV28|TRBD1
TGTGCCAGCAGTTTATCGGACAGGGATGCCCACTTT
CASSLSDRDAHF
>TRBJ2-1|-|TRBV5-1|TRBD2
TGCGCCAGCAGCTCTGGACTAGCCCCTGGGGATGAGCAGTTCTTC
CASSSGLAPGDEQFF
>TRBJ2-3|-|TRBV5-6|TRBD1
TGTGCCAGCAGTACAGGGGGCGGAGGGGTAGATACGCAGTATTTT
CASSTGGGGVDTQYF
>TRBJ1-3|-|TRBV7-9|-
TGTGCCAGCAGCTTCAGGGGACCCGGAAACACCATATATTTT
CASSFRGPGNTIYF